One sample yielded the 6 T cell receptor beta chains listed below, sequenced in a study of cytomegalovirus exposure and HLA in healthy donors. The PCR made use of 60 Vbeta and 13 Jbeta primers. Clones were sequenced by immunoSEQ multiplex PCR, and TCRdb holds only the in-frame ones, with some missing. The data contain approximately 220,000 clones, 60% to 80% of them singletons. Sequenced material: PBMCs. The receptors stem from a male donor in good health and CMV-seronegative.

The chain recombines TRBV5-1 with TRBJ2-7; 9 bases line up with TRBD2. Trimming cost V 0 bases and J 4 bases; bases outside gene matches: 5. The CDR3 spans 15 residues. Germline V gene lookup returns CDR1 SGHRS and CDR2 YFSETQ. The CDR3, as DNA: TGCGCCAGCAGCTTGGATGGTAGCGGGAGTTACGAGCAGTACTTC. Translation: CASSLDGSGSYEQYF.

This chain links TRBV28 with TRBJ2-1; 8 nucleotides match TRBD1. With 5 bases clipped from V and 3 bases from J, the junction kept 18 bases outside the gene matches. Germline assignment: CDR1 MDHEN and CDR2 SYDVKM. The CDR3 consists of 19 residues. CDR3: CASSPPSIGQGLLYNEQFF. CDR3 coding DNA: TGTGCCAGCAGTCCCCCGAGTATCGGACAGGGCCTCCTCTACAATGAGCAGTTCTTC.

CDR3 coding DNA: TGTGCCAGCCGGGACTTTAGCACCGGGGAGCTGTTTTTT. This gives the protein CASRDFSTGELFF. V is TRBV9 and J is TRBJ2-2; D is perhaps TRBD2 (6 bases). CDR1 and CDR2 (germline): SGDLS, YYNGEE. Deletions cut 7 bases from V and 4 bases from J, with 11 bases between. This CDR3 comprises 13 residues.

This clone was counted a few times. V and J are TRBV15 and TRBJ1-5; the D gene is possibly TRBD1 (6 bases). The V and J ends lost 3 bases and 2 bases respectively, with 11 bases between them. The CDR3 is made up of 15 amino acids. Germline V gene data show CDR1 as LNHNV and CDR2 as YYDKDF (reference sequence). The DNA of the CDR3 is TGTGCCACCAGCAGGGGGGGGCAGCGCAATCAGCCCCAGCATTTT. This gives the protein CATSRGGQRNQPQHF.

The chain uses TRBV28 and TRBJ2-7; D unresolved. The CDR3 is 15 amino acids. V was clipped by 5 bases and J by 4 bases, with 18 bases between them. Germline CDR1 reads MDHEN; CDR2 reads SYDVKM. CDR3 coding DNA: TGTGCCAGCAGTCTTAAGAGGCAACCCCAATACGAGCAGTACTTC. It encodes CASSLKRQPQYEQYF.

This chain connects TRBV27 to TRBJ2-7; maybe TRBD1 (6 bases). CDR3 length: 14 residues. Per the germline V gene, CDR1 is MNHEY and CDR2 is SMNVEV (reference sequence). The germline V and J ends were trimmed by 4 bases and 1 base, with 11 bases remaining between them. In DNA, the CDR3 is TGTGCCAGCAGTTCACAGGGTTGGTCCTACGAGCAGTACTTC. Its protein product is CASSSQGWSYEQYF.